The rows below give T cell receptor beta chains drawn from one sample of a study of identical twins. TCRdb recomputed calls from the 5' RACE reads with MiXCR, one row per CDR3 protein. The repertoire holds about 490,000 distinct CDR3 sequences, with over 12% as singletons. This sample was shared with a second study, whose subject was yellow fever vaccine responses in identical twins.

Sequenced: CD4+ T cells sorted from blood. The receptors stem from a woman between 18 and 30 years old in good health. Both conserved end residues are part of each CDR3. Each record gives: clone size, J gene, D gene, V gene, CDR3 protein, CDR3 DNA. D genes are given only for firm matches. The size field is filled for only some rows; it gives once, few, many or a size class.

many	TRBJ2-1	TRBD2	TRBV28	CASRTGLAGGLEQFF	TGTGCCAGCAGGACGGGACTAGCGGGAGGGTTGGAGCAGTTCTTC
few	TRBJ2-1	TRBD1	TRBV28	CASSLWDRGRNEQFF	TGTGCCAGCAGTTTATGGGACAGGGGGCGCAATGAGCAGTTCTTC
few	TRBJ1-1	-	TRBV27	CASSLSGGLTEAFF	TGTGCCAGCAGTTTATCCGGGGGGCTGACTGAAGCTTTCTTT
many	TRBJ1-6	-	TRBV12-3/TRBV12-4	CASGQGAGINSPLHF	TGTGCCAGCGGCCAAGGGGCTGGCATTAATTCACCCCTCCACTTT
many	TRBJ2-4	TRBD2	TRBV7-9	CASSLSGGGKNIQYF	TGTGCCAGCAGCTTATCGGGGGGGGGCAAAAACATTCAGTACTTC
-	TRBJ2-7	TRBD1	TRBV5-6	CASSFWGTAHYEQYF	TGTGCCAGCAGCTTTTGGGGGACAGCACACTACGAGCAGTACTTC
few	TRBJ2-3	TRBD2	TRBV6-1	CASASGGASTDTQYF	TGTGCCAGCGCTAGCGGGGGGGCCTCCACAGATACGCAGTATTTT
-	TRBJ1-1	-	TRBV29-1	CSVAYTGNTEAFF	TGCAGCGTTGCCTACACCGGTAACACTGAAGCTTTCTTT
-	TRBJ2-1	-	TRBV6-1	CASTSPGSLAREQFF	TGTGCCAGCACCTCTCCCGGGAGCCTGGCACGGGAGCAGTTCTTC
few	TRBJ2-7	TRBD1	TRBV12-3/TRBV12-4	CASSPGPDRGMYEQYF	TGTGCCAGCAGTCCGGGCCCTGACAGGGGCATGTACGAGCAGTACTTC
-	TRBJ2-1	-	TRBV15	CATSRDSLSYNEQFF	TGTGCCACCAGCAGGGACTCCCTCTCCTACAATGAGCAGTTCTTC
few	TRBJ1-2	TRBD1	TRBV28	CASRLTGQGGYTF	TGTGCCAGCAGGTTGACAGGGCAGGGGGGCTACACCTTC
-	TRBJ2-7	TRBD2	TRBV20-1	CSARGASGSYEQYF	TGCAGTGCTAGAGGGGCTAGCGGCAGCTACGAGCAGTACTTC
-	TRBJ1-2	TRBD1	TRBV6-1	CGAKQGTAFRGYTF	TGTGGGGCGAAACAAGGGACAGCCTTTAGAGGCTACACCTTC
few	TRBJ1-1	TRBD1	TRBV15	CATSRRTGRDTEAFF	TGTGCCACCAGCCGAAGGACAGGGCGAGACACTGAAGCTTTCTTT
few	TRBJ1-1	-	TRBV9	CASSVLANTEAFF	TGTGCCAGCAGCGTATTGGCAAACACTGAAGCTTTCTTT
-	TRBJ2-1	TRBD2	TRBV5-5	CAMSPGLATYNEQFF	TGTGCCATGAGCCCTGGACTAGCGACCTACAATGAGCAGTTCTTC
few	TRBJ2-1	TRBD2	TRBV28	CASSNTSGRVYEQFF	TGTGCCAGCAGCAATACTAGCGGGAGAGTTTATGAGCAGTTCTTC
many	TRBJ2-1	-	TRBV5-1	CASSWRPTGSSYNEQFF	TGCGCCAGCAGCTGGAGGCCGACTGGGAGCTCCTACAATGAGCAGTTCTTC
-	TRBJ1-2	TRBD1	TRBV18	CASSPQGADGYTF	TGTGCCAGCTCACCACAGGGGGCGGATGGCTACACCTTC
-	TRBJ2-1	-	TRBV15	CATKLAGNFYNEQFF	TGTGCCACCAAGCTTGCGGGGAACTTCTACAATGAGCAGTTCTTC
-	TRBJ2-5	-	TRBV3-1	CASSQVWRGLGETQYF	TGTGCCAGCAGCCAAGTGTGGCGGGGACTGGGGGAGACCCAGTACTTC
-	TRBJ2-4	-	TRBV3-1	CASSQVQGRLAKNIQYF	TGTGCCAGCAGCCAAGTTCAAGGGAGACTAGCCAAAAACATTCAGTACTTC
-	TRBJ1-1	-	TRBV4-2	CASSPQPAGGSEAFF	TGTGCCAGCAGCCCCCAGCCGGCTGGGGGCTCTGAAGCTTTCTTT